Listed below are T cell receptor beta chains from one sample, sequenced in a study of shared clonotypes between healthy human individuals. TCRdb keeps only in-frame clones here, not all; method: immunoSEQ multiplex PCR. This table has 2 million to 2.5 million clones, about nine tenths appearing once. Sequencing input: naive CD4+ T cells from PBMCs. The receptor source for this set is a man between 18 and 29 years old in good health. Some clones in this sample may be carry-over from other donors' samples. Both conserved end residues are trimmed from each CDR3. Each record gives: V gene, J gene, CDR3 protein.

TRBV7-9	TRBJ2-4	ASSYKARTGQREY
TRBV15	TRBJ2-5	ATSRDPGQETQY
TRBV5-1	TRBJ1-1	ASSPEGLNTEAF
TRBV5-4	TRBJ2-4	ASSSGTGNIQY
TRBV28	TRBJ1-5	ASSTPVFGQFSNQPQH
TRBV2	TRBJ1-2	ASSENNYGYT
TRBV5-6	TRBJ2-7	ASSSTSGSYEQY
TRBV19	TRBJ2-6	ASSSGLASGANVLT
TRBV11-2	TRBJ2-1	ASSFPGASGTRNEQF
TRBV6-5	TRBJ2-7	ASKKTGVRREQY
TRBV7-2	TRBJ2-7	ASSLIQDVSYEQY
TRBV7-3	TRBJ1-2	ASSVGQGVGGYT
TRBV5-1	TRBJ1-1	ASSYGEGGTEAF
TRBV27	TRBJ2-5	ASSPDGGGSTQY
TRBV7-9	TRBJ2-4	ASSRDRGLSKNIQY
TRBV5-6	TRBJ2-5	ASHLLGETQY
TRBV29-1	TRBJ1-1	SVNEGIRSEAF
TRBV28	TRBJ1-5	ASSYTTGYSNQPQH
TRBV28	TRBJ1-1	ASRDRTGIAIRWNTEAF
TRBV27	TRBJ2-1	ASSLMVDSSYNEQF
TRBV19	TRBJ1-2	ASRTGTGGGYGYT
TRBV27	TRBJ2-7	ASSFGREVFYEQY
TRBV29-1	TRBJ1-1	SVERTEEAF
TRBV6-5	TRBJ1-1	ASSYRVGTEAF
TRBV28	TRBJ1-2	ASSFEVYGYT
TRBV5-1	TRBJ2-4	ASSSETGGNIQY
TRBV7-2	TRBJ1-4	ASALGQGNEKLF
TRBV2	TRBJ2-7	ASSGTGGEGEQY
TRBV7-9	TRBJ2-7	ASSPSGSSYEQY
TRBV4-1	TRBJ2-7	ASSQASAGTGSDEQY
TRBV5-4	TRBJ1-4	ASSLDGRNEKLF
TRBV28	TRBJ2-5	ASRAAGREETQY
TRBV6-6	TRBJ1-2	ASSAQGFYT
TRBV27	TRBJ1-1	ASSKLSSAEAF
TRBV2	TRBJ1-2	ASSDDRLEHGYT
TRBV11-1	TRBJ2-6	ASSFRQGASNSGANVLT
TRBV19	TRBJ1-5	ASSLREGHNQPQH
TRBV29-1	TRBJ1-5	STGRGSGQPQH
TRBV9	TRBJ1-4	ASSVGSPDRSNEKLF
TRBV19	TRBJ1-1	ASSMGRGSEAF
TRBV9	TRBJ2-1	ASSVAPGVVDNEQF
TRBV7-2	TRBJ1-2	ASSSPGGGGFYGYT